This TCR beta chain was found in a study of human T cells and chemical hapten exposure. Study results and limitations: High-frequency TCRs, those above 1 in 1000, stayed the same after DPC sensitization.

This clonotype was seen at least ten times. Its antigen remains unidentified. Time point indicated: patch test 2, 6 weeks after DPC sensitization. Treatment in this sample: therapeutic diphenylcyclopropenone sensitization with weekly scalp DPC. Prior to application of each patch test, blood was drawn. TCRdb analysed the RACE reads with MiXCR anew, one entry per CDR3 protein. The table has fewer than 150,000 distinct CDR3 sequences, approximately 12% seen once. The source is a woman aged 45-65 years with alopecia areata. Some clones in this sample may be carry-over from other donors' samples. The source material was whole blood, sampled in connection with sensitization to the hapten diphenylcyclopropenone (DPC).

CDR3 protein: CSVGVRGGEKLFF. CDR3 sequence (DNA): TGCAGCGTGGGAGTCCGGGGAGGTGAAAAACTGTTTTTT. The chain links TRBV29-1 to TRBJ1-4; the D is unclear. V lost 6 bases and J lost 7, with 15 bases in between. The V gene's germline CDR1 is SQVTM and CDR2 ANQGSEA. The CDR3 is made up of 13 amino acids.